The 25 T cell receptor beta chains reported below all come from one sample, sequenced in a study of blood T cell repertoires in COVID-19. Only in-frame clones appear in the TCRdb table, and some are missing; sequencing was by immunoSEQ multiplex PCR. The sample has about 180,000 clones; 65% to 90% are singletons. Sequencing input: peripheral blood. The receptors were sampled from a man aged 50-59 years with active or convalescent COVID-19.

The rearrangement links TRBV19 to TRBJ2-5, with unresolved D. Germline lookup yields CDR1 LNHDA and CDR2 SQIVND (reference sequence). V lost 3 bases and J lost 4, with 9 bases in between. The length of the CDR3 is 13 residues. As DNA, the CDR3 is TGTGCCAGTAGTATGTCGTCCCCAGAGACCCAGTACTTC. It codes for CASSMSSPETQYF.

This chain joins TRBV12-5 and TRBJ1-4, with 8 nucleotides matching TRBD1. Losses at the gene ends were 2 bases for V and 7 bases for J; bases not matched to a gene: 9. The germline V gene encodes CDR1 LGHNT and CDR2 FRNRAP. This CDR3 has 16 amino acids. CDR3 DNA: TGTGCTAGTGGTTTGTGGCAGGGGGCGGTTGTTGAAAAACTGTTTTTT. Residues: CASGLWQGAVVEKLFF.

This chain uses TRBV24-1 with TRBJ1-2; D gene uncertain. The V gene lost 8 bases and the J gene lost 1 base, with 7 bases spanning the gap. The germline gives CDR1 KGHDR, CDR2 SFDVKD. This CDR3 region has 12 residues. In DNA form, the CDR3 reads TGTGCCACCAAAAGCAATAACTATGGCTACACCTTC. Translated: CATKSNNYGYTF.

The chain recombines TRBV5-4 with TRBJ2-1; a possible D gene is TRBD1 (6 bases). This CDR3 is built from 15 residues. The germline V gene has CDR1 SGHNT and CDR2 YYREEE (reference sequence). V was clipped by 0 bases and J by 3 bases, with 10 bases between them. The CDR3 region has the DNA TGTGCCAGCAGCTTGGAGTTACAGGGCTACAATGAGCAGTTCTTC. Translated, it gives CASSLELQGYNEQFF.

The chain has TRBV6-6 and TRBJ2-7, with 9 bases that match TRBD1. The CDR3 contains 16 residues. Germline-derived CDR1 and CDR2 are MNHNY and SVGAGI (reference sequence). V lost 5 bases, J lost 0 bases, and 8 bases stayed unmatched. The CDR3 DNA reads TGTGCCAGCAGTCGACTGGGGACAGGGATCTCCTACGAGCAGTACTTC. This codes for CASSRLGTGISYEQYF.

The chain combines TRBV4-1 with TRBJ2-3, with a tentative D call TRBD2 (5 bases). Trimming shortened V by 0 bases and J by 0 bases, and 13 bases separated the two germline ends. The CDR3 has 17 residues. The V gene's germline CDR1 is MGHRA and CDR2 YSYEKL. CDR3 DNA sequence: TGCGCCAGCAGCCAAGATCGGGGTAGCCCAAGCACAGATACGCAGTATTTT. As protein: CASSQDRGSPSTDTQYF.

This chain joins TRBV3-1 (or the pseudogene TRBV3-2) and TRBJ2-2; D possibly corresponds to TRBD1 (7 bases). The V gene lost 3 bases and the J gene lost 5 bases, with 10 bases spanning the gap. Germline-derived CDR1 and CDR2 are LGHDT and YNNKEL (reference sequence). CDR3 length: 14 residues. The CDR3 nucleotides are TGTGCCAGCAGCCAGCAGGGGGGAACCGGGGAGCTGTTTTTT. It is translated as CASSQQGGTGELFF.

This chain uses TRBV6-5 with TRBJ2-1; 7 bases line up with TRBD1. V lost 7 bases and J lost 8; bases outside the gene matches: 11. Germline V gene lookup returns CDR1 MNHEY and CDR2 SVGAGI. The CDR3 totals 14 residues. This chain's CDR3 is CASMGVGGRDEQFF. In DNA form, the CDR3 reads TGTGCCAGCATGGGGGTAGGGGGCCGGGATGAGCAGTTCTTC.

The chain is built from TRBV7-2 and TRBJ1-1, with D unresolved. The CDR3 sequence is 14 residues long. V gave up 4 bases and J gave up 3 bases, with 12 bases separating them. Germline values: CDR1 SGHTA, CDR2 FQGNSA. The CDR3 sequence: CASSSHPADTEAFF. The DNA for the CDR3 is TGTGCCAGCAGCTCCCATCCCGCGGACACTGAAGCTTTCTTT.

This chain links TRBV7-2 with TRBJ1-1; possibly TRBD1 for D (5 bases). Germline V lookup: CDR1 SGHTA, CDR2 FQGNSA. The V and J ends lost 1 base and 1 base respectively, with 10 bases between them. CDR3 length: 15 residues. DNA of the CDR3: TGTGCCAGCAGCTTAGTCGCGACAGCGAACACTGAAGCTTTCTTT. Translated: CASSLVATANTEAFF.

V usage is TRBV28 and J usage is TRBJ1-4, with 12 positions matching TRBD1. This CDR3 region has 18 residues. CDR1 MDHEN and CDR2 SYDVKM come from the germline V gene. V lost 6 bases to trimming and J lost 5 bases; unmatched junction nucleotides: 13. This CDR3 is CASRTGTGGPVRNEKLFF. CDR3 bases: TGTGCCAGCAGGACCGGGACAGGGGGCCCCGTAAGAAATGAAAAACTGTTTTTT.

The chain couples TRBV7-7 to TRBJ2-7; 12 nucleotides align to TRBD1. The germline V gene has CDR1 SSHAT and CDR2 FNYEAQ (reference sequence). This CDR3 contains 15 residues. The trim removed 3 bases at V and 2 bases at J, leaving 2 bases unmatched. Here the CDR3 DNA reads TGTGCCAGCAGCTTTGGGACAGGGGGCCCCTACGAGCAGTACTTC. This codes for CASSFGTGGPYEQYF.

CDR3 sequence reads: CASSESPGRGTEAFF. The CDR3 region has the DNA TGCGCCAGCAGTGAGTCGCCGGGCCGGGGGACTGAAGCTTTCTTT. The chain carries TRBV10-1 and TRBJ1-1; D possibly corresponds to TRBD1 (5 bases). Between the trimmed V and J ends, which lost 0 bases and 5 bases, there was a span of 13 bases. Germline loops: CDR1 WNHNN, CDR2 SYGVQD (reference sequence). The CDR3 length is 15 residues.

This chain links TRBV11-2 with TRBJ2-1; 8 positions agree with TRBD2. There are 13 residues in the CDR3. J gave up 6 bases and V 4 bases, and 2 bases lay outside the gene matches. Germline V gene sequence: CDR1 SGHAT, CDR2 FQNNGV. The CDR3 nucleotides are TGTGCCAGCAGCTCCGGGACTAGCAATGAGCAGTTCTTC. Translation: CASSSGTSNEQFF.

The gene calls are TRBV4-3 and TRBJ2-3; TRBD1 matches at 11 bases. Germline values: CDR1 LGHNA, CDR2 YSLEER. V trimming: 4 bases; J trimming: 6 bases; junction bases outside the gene matches: 3. This CDR3 is built from 14 residues. CDR3 loop: CASSRTGGSDTQYF. CDR3 bases: TGCGCCAGCAGCCGGACAGGGGGCTCCGATACGCAGTATTTT.

The gene calls are TRBV5-5 and TRBJ1-6, with no clear D. The CDR3 runs 17 residues. Germline V gene lookup returns CDR1 SGHKS and CDR2 YYEKEE (reference sequence). V was shortened by 4 bases and J by 1 base, with 15 bases between the two germline ends. Written as DNA, the CDR3 is TGTGCCAGCAGCAAAACAGCTCTCCCGTCCTATAATTCACCCCTCCACTTT. This encodes CASSKTALPSYNSPLHF.

V is TRBV5-5 and J is TRBJ2-7; 7 bases line up with TRBD2. Trimming removed 1 base from V and 5 bases from J; junction bases left unmatched: 15. Germline loops: CDR1 SGHKS, CDR2 YYEKEE (reference sequence). This CDR3 is 17 amino acids long. CDR3 DNA: TGTGCCAGCAGCTTGACAACCGGGACTACCTACGGGCACGAGCAGTACTTC. Translation gives CASSLTTGTTYGHEQYF.

This chain joins TRBV7-2 and TRBJ1-4; a weak D match, TRBD1 (5 bases). This CDR3 has 15 amino acids. The V gene's germline CDR1 is SGHTA and CDR2 FQGNSA. Trimming cost V 4 bases and J 4 bases, with 13 bases left between them. CDR3 residues: CASSSFTGDNEKLFF. The DNA of the CDR3 is TGTGCCAGCAGCTCCTTTACAGGAGATAATGAAAAACTGTTTTTT. Variable domain in full (rest from reference TRBV7-2 and TRBJ1-4): GAGVSQSPSNKVTEKGKDVELRCDPISGHTALYWYRQSLGQGLEFLIYFQGNSAPDKSGLPSDRFSAERTGGSVSTLTIQRTQQEDSAVYLCASSSFTGDNEKLFFGSGTQLSVL.

J is TRBJ2-7 and V is TRBV6-1; 9 bases agree with TRBD2. This CDR3 contains 15 residues. Trimming cost V 1 base and J 2 bases; bases outside gene matches: 3. Germline assignment: CDR1 MNHNS and CDR2 SASEGT. The CDR3, as DNA: TGTGCCAGCAGTGAAGTACGACTAGCGGCCTACGAGCAGTACTTC. This translates into CASSEVRLAAYEQYF.

This chain joins TRBV7-9 and TRBJ1-2, with D hard to call. The CDR3 is 13 amino acids. V lost 5 bases, J lost 3 bases, and 10 bases lay in between. CDR1 is SEHNR and CDR2 is FQNEAQ in the germline V gene (reference sequence). The CDR3 is CASSAVGDYGYTF. In DNA form, the CDR3 reads TGTGCCAGCAGCGCGGTCGGGGACTATGGCTACACCTTC. Drawing the rest from reference TRBV7-9 and TRBJ1-2, the complete variable domain is DTGVSQNPRHKITKRGQNVTFRCDPISEHNRLYWYRQTLGQGPEFLTYFQNEAQLEKSRLLSDRFSAERPKGSFSTLEIQRTEQGDSAMYLCASSAVGDYGYTFGSGTRLTVV.

The chain employs TRBV6-2 or TRBV6-3 and TRBJ2-7, with a tentative D call TRBD2 (5 bases). This CDR3 has 13 residues. Germline V gene sequence: CDR1 MNHEY, CDR2 SVGEGT. V gave up 5 bases and J gave up 4 bases, with 12 bases separating them. The CDR3, as DNA: TGTGCCAGCAGTATTCCAAGCGGTTACGAGCAGTACTTC. This gives the protein CASSIPSGYEQYF.

The chain joins TRBV19 to TRBJ1-5, with a weak D call TRBD1 (5 bases). The germline V gene encodes CDR1 LNHDA and CDR2 SQIVND (reference sequence). There are 16 residues in the CDR3. Trimming took 2 bases from V and 1 from J, leaving 12 bases between them. This chain's CDR3 is CASSIRGKGSNQPQHF. For the CDR3, the DNA is TGTGCCAGTAGTATACGGGGGAAGGGGAGCAATCAGCCCCAGCATTTT.

The gene calls are TRBV30 and TRBJ1-5; 9 positions agree with TRBD1. The CDR3 has 20 residues. Germline loops: CDR1 GTSNPN, CDR2 SVGIG (reference sequence). Trimming at V came to 0 bases and at J to 1 base, leaving 16 bases not matched to a gene. CDR3 bases: TGTGCCTGGAGTGTAAGGCGGGACAGGGATTTTCCTATAAGCAATCAGCCCCAGCATTTT. This codes for CAWSVRRDRDFPISNQPQHF.

This clone is termed medium-sized. The chain couples TRBV5-4 to TRBJ2-1, with 7 bases lining up with TRBD1. Losses at the gene ends were 2 bases for V and 7 bases for J; bases not matched to a gene: 9. Germline V lookup: CDR1 SGHNT, CDR2 YYREEE (reference sequence). The CDR3 is 15 residues long. CDR3 DNA sequence: TGTGCCAGCAGCTTTAAAGGGGGCACGGGTAATGAGCAGTTCTTC. It translates to CASSFKGGTGNEQFF.

The count of this clone is one. The CDR3, as DNA: TGTGCCAGCAGTTCCCCGGGACAGCGCGAAGAGACCCAGTACTTC. Amino acids: CASSSPGQREETQYF. This sequence joins TRBV6-6 and TRBJ2-5; the match to TRBD1 covers 7 bases. J lost 3 bases, V lost 4 bases, and 8 bases had no gene match. Germline V gene lookup returns CDR1 MNHNY and CDR2 SVGAGI (reference sequence). This CDR3 contains 15 residues.